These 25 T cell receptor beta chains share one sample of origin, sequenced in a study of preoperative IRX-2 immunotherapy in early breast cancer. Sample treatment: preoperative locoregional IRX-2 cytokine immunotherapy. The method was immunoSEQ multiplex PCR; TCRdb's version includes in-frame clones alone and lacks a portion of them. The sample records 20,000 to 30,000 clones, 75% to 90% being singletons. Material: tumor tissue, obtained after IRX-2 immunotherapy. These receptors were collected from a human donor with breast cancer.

DNA of the CDR3: TGTGCCAGCAGGCGGCGGGAGCTCTTCAATGAGCAGTTCTTC. This codes for CASRRRELFNEQFF. V gene TRBV27 combines with J gene TRBJ2-1; TRBD2 matches at 7 bases. Germline V gives CDR1 MNHEY, CDR2 SMNVEV (reference sequence). V gave up 6 bases and J gave up 6 bases; unmatched junction bases: 8. The CDR3 length is 14 residues.

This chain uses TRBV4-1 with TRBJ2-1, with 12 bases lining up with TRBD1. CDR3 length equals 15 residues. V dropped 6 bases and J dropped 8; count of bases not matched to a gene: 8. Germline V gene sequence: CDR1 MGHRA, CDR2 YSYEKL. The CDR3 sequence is CASRSGTGGFDEQFF. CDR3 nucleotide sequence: TGCGCCAGCAGATCCGGGACAGGGGGCTTCGATGAGCAGTTCTTC.

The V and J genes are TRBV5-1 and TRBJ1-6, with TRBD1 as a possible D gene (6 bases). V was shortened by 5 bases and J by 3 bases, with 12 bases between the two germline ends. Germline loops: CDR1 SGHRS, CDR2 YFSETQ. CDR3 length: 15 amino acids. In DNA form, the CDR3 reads TGCGCCAGCAGTGGGGACACCAACTATAATTCACCCCTCCACTTT. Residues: CASSGDTNYNSPLHF.

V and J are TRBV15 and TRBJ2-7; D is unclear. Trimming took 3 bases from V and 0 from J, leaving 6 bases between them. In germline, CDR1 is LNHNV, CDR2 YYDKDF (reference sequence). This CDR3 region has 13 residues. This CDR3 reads CATSSIASYEQYF. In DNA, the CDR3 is TGTGCCACCAGCAGTATAGCCTCCTACGAGCAGTACTTC.

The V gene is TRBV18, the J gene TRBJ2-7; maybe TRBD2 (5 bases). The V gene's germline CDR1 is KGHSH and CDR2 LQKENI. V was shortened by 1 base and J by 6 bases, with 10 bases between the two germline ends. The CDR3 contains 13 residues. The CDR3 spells CASSPQEVSEQYF. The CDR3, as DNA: TGTGCCAGCTCACCACAGGAGGTCAGCGAGCAGTACTTC.

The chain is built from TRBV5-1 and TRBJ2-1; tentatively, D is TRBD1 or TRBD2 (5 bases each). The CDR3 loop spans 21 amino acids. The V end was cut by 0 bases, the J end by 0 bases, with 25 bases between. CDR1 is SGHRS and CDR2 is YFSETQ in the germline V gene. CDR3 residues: CASSLDVWTVGPTSSYNEQFF. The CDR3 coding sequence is TGCGCCAGCAGCTTGGACGTCTGGACTGTGGGGCCAACGAGCTCCTACAATGAGCAGTTCTTC. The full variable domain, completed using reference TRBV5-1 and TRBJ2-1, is KAGVTQTPRYLIKTRGQQVTLSCSPISGHRSVSWYQQTPGQGLQFLFEYFSETQRNKGNFPGRFSGRQFSNSRSEMNVSTLELGDSALYLCASSLDVWTVGPTSSYNEQFFGPGTRLTVL.

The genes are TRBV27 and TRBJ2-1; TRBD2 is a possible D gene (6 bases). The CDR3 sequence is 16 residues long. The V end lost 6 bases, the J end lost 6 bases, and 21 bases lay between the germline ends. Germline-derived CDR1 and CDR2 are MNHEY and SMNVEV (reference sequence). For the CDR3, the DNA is TGTGCCAGCAGAGCCCTGAGGGACTCAGCCCGCAATGAGCAGTTCTTC. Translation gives CASRALRDSARNEQFF.

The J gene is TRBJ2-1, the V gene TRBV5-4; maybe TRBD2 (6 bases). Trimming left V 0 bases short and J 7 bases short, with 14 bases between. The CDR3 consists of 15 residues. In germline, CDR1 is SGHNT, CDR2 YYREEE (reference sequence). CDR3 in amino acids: CASSLAGVVGNEQFF. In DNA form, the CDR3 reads TGTGCCAGCAGCTTGGCGGGAGTAGTGGGAAATGAGCAGTTCTTC.

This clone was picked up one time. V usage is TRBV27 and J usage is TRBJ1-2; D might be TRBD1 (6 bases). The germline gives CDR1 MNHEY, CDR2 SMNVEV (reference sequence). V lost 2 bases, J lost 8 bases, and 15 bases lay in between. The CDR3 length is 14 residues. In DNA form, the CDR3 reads TGTGCCAGCAGTTTAAGCACAGGGCAAGGCGGCTACACCTTC. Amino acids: CASSLSTGQGGYTF.

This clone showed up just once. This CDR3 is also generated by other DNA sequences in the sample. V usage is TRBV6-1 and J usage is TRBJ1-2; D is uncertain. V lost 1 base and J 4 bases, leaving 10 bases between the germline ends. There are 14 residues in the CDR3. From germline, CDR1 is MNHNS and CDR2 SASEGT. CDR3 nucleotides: TGTGCCAGCAGTGAAGAGGCAGGAGGCTATGGCTACACCTTC. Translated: CASSEEAGGYGYTF.

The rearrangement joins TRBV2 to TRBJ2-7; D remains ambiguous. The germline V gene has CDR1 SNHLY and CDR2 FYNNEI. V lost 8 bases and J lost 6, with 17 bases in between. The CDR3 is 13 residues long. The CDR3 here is CASGFQVRSEQYF. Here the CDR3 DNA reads TGTGCCAGCGGTTTCCAGGTCCGCAGCGAGCAGTACTTC.

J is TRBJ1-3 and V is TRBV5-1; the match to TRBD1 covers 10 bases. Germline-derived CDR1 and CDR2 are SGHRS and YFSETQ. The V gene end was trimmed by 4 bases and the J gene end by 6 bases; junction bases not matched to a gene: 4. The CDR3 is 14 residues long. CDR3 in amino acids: CASSGQGVENTIYF. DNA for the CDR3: TGCGCCAGCAGCGGACAGGGGGTGGAAAACACCATATATTTT.

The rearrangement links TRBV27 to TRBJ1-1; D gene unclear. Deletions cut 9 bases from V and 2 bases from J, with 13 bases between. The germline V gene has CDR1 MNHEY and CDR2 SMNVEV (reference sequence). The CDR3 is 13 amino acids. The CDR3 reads CASGRYRNTEAFF. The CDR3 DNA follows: TGTGCCAGTGGAAGGTACCGTAACACTGAAGCTTTCTTT.

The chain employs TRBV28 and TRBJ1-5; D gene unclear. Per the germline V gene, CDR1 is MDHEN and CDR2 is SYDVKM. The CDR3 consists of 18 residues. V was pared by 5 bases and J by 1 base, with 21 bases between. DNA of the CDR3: TGTGCCAGCAGTACGATATTTAAGGGTGGACGGAGCAATCAGCCCCAGCATTTT. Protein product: CASSTIFKGGRSNQPQHF.

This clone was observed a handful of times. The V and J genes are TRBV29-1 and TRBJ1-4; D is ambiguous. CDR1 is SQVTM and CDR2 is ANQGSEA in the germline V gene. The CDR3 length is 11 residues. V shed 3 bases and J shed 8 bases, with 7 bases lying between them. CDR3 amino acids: CSVDGLEKLFF. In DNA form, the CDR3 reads TGCAGCGTTGATGGGCTCGAAAAACTGTTTTTT.

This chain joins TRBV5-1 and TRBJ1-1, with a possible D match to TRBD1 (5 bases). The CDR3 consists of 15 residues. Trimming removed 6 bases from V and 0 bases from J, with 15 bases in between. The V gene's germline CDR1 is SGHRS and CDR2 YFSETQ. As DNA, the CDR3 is TGCGCCAGCACCTTTGGGGGGAGGGTGAACACTGAAGCTTTCTTT. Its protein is CASTFGGRVNTEAFF.

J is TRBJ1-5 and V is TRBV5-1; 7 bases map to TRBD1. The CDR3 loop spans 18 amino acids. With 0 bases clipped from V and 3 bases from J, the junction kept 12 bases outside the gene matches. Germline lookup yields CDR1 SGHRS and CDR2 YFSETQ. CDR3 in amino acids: CASSLEARGGELNQPQHF. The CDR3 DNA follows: TGCGCCAGCAGCTTGGAGGCCAGGGGGGGGGAACTCAATCAGCCCCAGCATTTT.

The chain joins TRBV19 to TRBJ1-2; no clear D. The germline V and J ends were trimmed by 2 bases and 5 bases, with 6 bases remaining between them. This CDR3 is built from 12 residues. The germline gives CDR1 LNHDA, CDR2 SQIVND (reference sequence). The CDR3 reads CASSIIGYGYTF. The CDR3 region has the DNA TGTGCCAGTAGTATAATCGGATATGGCTACACCTTC.

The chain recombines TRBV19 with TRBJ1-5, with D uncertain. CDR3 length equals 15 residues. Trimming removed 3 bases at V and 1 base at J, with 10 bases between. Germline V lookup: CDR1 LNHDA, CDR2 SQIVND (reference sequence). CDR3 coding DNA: TGTGCCAGTAGTATTACCAGACTGAGCAATCAGCCCCAGCATTTT. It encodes CASSITRLSNQPQHF.

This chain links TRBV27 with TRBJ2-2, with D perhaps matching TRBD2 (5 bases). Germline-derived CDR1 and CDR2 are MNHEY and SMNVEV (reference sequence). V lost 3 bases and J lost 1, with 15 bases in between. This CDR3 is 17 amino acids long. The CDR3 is CASSFTFSVWNTGELFF. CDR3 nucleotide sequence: TGTGCCAGCAGTTTTACGTTTAGCGTATGGAACACCGGGGAGCTGTTTTTT.

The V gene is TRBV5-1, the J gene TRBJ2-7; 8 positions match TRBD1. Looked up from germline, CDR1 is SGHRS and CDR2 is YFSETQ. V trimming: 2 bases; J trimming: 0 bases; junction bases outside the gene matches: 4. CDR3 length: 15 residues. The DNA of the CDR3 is TGCGCCAGCAGCTTAGACAGGGGAGCCTCCTACGAGCAGTACTTC. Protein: CASSLDRGASYEQYF.

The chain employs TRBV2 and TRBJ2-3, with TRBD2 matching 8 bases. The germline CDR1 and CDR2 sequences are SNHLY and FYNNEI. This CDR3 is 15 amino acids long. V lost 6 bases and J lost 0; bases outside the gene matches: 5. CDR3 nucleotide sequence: TGTGCCAGCAGGATAGCGGGGTCTAGCACAGATACGCAGTATTTT. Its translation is CASRIAGSSTDTQYF.

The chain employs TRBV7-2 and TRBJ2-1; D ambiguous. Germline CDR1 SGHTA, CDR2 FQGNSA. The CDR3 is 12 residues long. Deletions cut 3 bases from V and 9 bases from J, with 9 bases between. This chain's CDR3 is CASSFRWVEQFF. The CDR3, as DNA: TGTGCCAGCAGCTTTAGGTGGGTTGAGCAGTTCTTC.

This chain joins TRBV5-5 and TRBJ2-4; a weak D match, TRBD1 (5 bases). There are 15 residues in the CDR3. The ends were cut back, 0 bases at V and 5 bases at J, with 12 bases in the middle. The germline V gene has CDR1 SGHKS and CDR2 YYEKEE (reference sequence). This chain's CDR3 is CASSLDYRGENIQYF. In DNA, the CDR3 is TGTGCCAGCAGCTTGGATTATAGGGGTGAAAACATTCAGTACTTC.

CDR3 nucleotide sequence: TGTGCCAGCAGCTTAGCGGGGTGGTTTGAGCCCCAGCATTTT. Residues: CASSLAGWFEPQHF. This chain connects TRBV7-2 to TRBJ1-5; D call uncertain. The CDR3 covers 14 residues. Germline V lookup: CDR1 SGHTA, CDR2 FQGNSA. Between the trimmed V and J ends, which lost 0 bases and 8 bases, there was a span of 11 bases. Full variable domain (missing parts from reference TRBV7-2 and TRBJ1-5): GAGVSQSPSNKVTEKGKDVELRCDPISGHTALYWYRQSLGQGLEFLIYFQGNSAPDKSGLPSDRFSAERTGGSVSTLTIQRTQQEDSAVYLCASSLAGWFEPQHFGDGTRLSIL.